The following is a TCR beta chain sequence with its context. The antigen is not known. These data are taken from a study of graft-versus-host responses after intestinal transplantation. The overall study: Grafts were multivisceral, liver-intestinal, or isolated intestinal. Study-wide findings and caveats: The marrow of recipients harbored GvH clones, and ileum or blood showed some of them first. HvG clone declines early post-transplant were associated with peak circulating GvH levels.

The germline V gene encodes CDR1 LNHNV and CDR2 YYDKDF (reference sequence). This CDR3 has 17 amino acids. Trimming left V 1 base short and J 4 bases short, with 17 bases between. Repertoires were generated with immunoSEQ multiplex PCR, while TCRdb's copy carries only in-frame clones and drops some. Of 85,000 to 100,000 clones listed, approximately 85% are singletons. V and J are TRBV15 and TRBJ1-3, with D possibly being TRBD1 (5 bases). Specimen: PBMCs, collected 255 days after intestinal transplant. This sequence was found in a human patient who received an intestinal transplant, so some T cells may come from the graft donor. This CDR3 is CATSRVSQGRAGNTIYF. The CDR3 region has the DNA TGTGCCACCAGCAGAGTATCCCAGGGAAGAGCCGGAAACACCATATATTTT.